This T cell receptor beta chain was sequenced during a study of T cell changes during pregnancy in multiple sclerosis. Germline CDR1 and CDR2: MDHEN and SYDVKM. Trimming left V 6 bases short and J 1 base short, with 12 bases between. This CDR3 contains 14 residues. Sequencing used immunoSEQ multiplex PCR; TCRdb keeps in-frame clones, though not all of them. The sample contains about 69,000 clones, around 92% of which appear only once. This clone was observed once. The source material was peripheral blood, sampled in the third trimester of pregnancy. The chain is built from TRBV28 and TRBJ1-1; D is possibly TRBD1 (5 bases). This clonotype was sampled from a female donor in good health, enrolled as a control in a pregnancy study. The CDR3 sequence: CASSGGVGNTEAFF. CDR3 sequence (DNA): TGTGCCAGCAGCGGGGGGGTCGGGAACACTGAAGCTTTCTTT.